This record covers a single TCR beta chain. Its antigen remains unidentified. Sequenced by immunoSEQ multiplex PCR; TCRdb stores in-frame clones only, minus some. The sample yields approximately 180,000 clones, more than 75% seen once. Per germline, CDR1 LGHNA and CDR2 YNFKEQ. The V gene lost 0 bases and the J gene lost 4 bases, with 21 bases spanning the gap. This CDR3 spans 18 amino acids. The data belong to a study of cytomegalovirus exposure and HLA in healthy donors. In the study overall: The same platform was used for the roughly 120 validation repertoires and the approximately 670 first-cohort repertoires, a later analysis reported. Study-level findings and limits: Published work reported that the classifier diagnosed cytomegalovirus status with high specificity and sensitivity.

The V and J genes are TRBV4-2 and TRBJ1-1, with D unresolved. The receptor comes from a woman under 30 in good health and CMV-seronegative. Sequencing was performed on PBMCs. The CDR3 loop is CASSQDRPMTFPRTEAFF. The CDR3 nucleotides read TGTGCCAGCAGCCAAGATAGACCGATGACATTTCCGCGCACTGAAGCTTTCTTT.